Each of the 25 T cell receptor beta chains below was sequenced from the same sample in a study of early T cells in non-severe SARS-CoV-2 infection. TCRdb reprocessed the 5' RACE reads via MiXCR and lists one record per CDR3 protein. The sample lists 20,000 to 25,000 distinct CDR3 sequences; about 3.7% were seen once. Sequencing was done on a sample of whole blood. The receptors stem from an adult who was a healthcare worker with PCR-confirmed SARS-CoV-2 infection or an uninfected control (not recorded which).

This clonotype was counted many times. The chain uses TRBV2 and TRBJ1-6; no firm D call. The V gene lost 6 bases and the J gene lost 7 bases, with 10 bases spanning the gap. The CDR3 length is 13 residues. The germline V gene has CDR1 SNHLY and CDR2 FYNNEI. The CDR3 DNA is TGTGCCAGCAGCGGGAATCCGAATTCACCCCTCCACTTT. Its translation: CASSGNPNSPLHF.

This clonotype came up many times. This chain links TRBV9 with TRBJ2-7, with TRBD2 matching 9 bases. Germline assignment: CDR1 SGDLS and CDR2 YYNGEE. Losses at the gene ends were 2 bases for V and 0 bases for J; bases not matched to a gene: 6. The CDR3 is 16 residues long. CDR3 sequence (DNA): TGTGCCAGCAGCGTCTCAGCGGGAGGTAGCTCCTACGAGCAGTACTTC. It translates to CASSVSAGGSSYEQYF.

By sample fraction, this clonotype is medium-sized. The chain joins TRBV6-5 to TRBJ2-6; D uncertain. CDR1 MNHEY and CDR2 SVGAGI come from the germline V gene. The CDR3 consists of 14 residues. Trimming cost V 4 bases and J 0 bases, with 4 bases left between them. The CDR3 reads CASSSYSGANVLTF. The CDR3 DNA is TGTGCCAGCAGTTCCTACTCTGGGGCCAACGTCCTGACTTTC.

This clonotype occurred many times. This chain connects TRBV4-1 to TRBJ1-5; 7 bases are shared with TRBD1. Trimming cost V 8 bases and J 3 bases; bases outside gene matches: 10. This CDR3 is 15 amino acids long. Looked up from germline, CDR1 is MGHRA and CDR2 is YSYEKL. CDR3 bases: TGCGCCAGCCGTAGGACAGGAGACTTCAATCAGCCCCAGCATTTT. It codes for CASRRTGDFNQPQHF.

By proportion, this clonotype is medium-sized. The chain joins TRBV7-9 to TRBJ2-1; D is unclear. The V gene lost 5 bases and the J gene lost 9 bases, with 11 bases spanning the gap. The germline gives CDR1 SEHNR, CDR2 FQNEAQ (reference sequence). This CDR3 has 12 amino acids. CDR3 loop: CASSAVWPEQFF. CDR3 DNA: TGTGCCAGCAGCGCTGTGTGGCCTGAGCAGTTCTTC.

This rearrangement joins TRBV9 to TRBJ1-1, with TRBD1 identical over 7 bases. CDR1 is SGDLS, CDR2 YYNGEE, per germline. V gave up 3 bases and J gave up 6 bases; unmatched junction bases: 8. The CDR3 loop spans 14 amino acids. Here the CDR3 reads CASSALPGGAEAFF. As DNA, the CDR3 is TGTGCCAGCAGCGCCTTACCAGGGGGGGCTGAAGCTTTCTTT. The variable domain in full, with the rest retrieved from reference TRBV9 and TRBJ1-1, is DSGVTQTPKHLITATGQRVTLRCSPRSGDLSVYWYQQSLDQGLQFLIQYYNGEERAKGNILERFSAQQFPDLHSELNLSSLELGDSALYFCASSALPGGAEAFFGQGTRLTVV.

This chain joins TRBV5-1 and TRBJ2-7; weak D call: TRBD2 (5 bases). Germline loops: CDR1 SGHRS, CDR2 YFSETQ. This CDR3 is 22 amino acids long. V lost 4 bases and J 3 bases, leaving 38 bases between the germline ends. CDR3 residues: CASSPPGLTQLRNLGLGYEQYF. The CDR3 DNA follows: TGCGCCAGCAGCCCCCCCGGACTTACTCAACTACGAAATCTAGGGTTGGGCTACGAGCAGTACTTC. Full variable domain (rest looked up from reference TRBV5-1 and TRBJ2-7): KAGVTQTPRYLIKTRGQQVTLSCSPISGHRSVSWYQQTPGQGLQFLFEYFSETQRNKGNFPGRFSGRQFSNSRSEMNVSTLELGDSALYLCASSPPGLTQLRNLGLGYEQYFGPGTRLTVT.

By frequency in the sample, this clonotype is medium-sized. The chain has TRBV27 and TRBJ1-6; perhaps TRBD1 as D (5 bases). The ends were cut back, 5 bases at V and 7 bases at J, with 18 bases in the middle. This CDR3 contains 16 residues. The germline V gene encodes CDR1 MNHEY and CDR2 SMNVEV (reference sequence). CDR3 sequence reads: CASSLPRTWGNSPLHF. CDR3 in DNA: TGTGCCAGCAGTCTACCTAGGACCTGGGGGAATTCACCCCTCCACTTT.

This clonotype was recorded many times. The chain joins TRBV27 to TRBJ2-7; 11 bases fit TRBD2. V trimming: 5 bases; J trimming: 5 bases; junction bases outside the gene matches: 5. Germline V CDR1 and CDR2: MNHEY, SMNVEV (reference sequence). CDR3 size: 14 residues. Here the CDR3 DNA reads TGTGCCAGCAGTAGTAGCGGGGGGGCCCACGAGCAGTACTTC. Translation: CASSSSGGAHEQYF.

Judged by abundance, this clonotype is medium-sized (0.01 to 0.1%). The CDR3, as DNA: TGTGCCAGCTCACCAGGCCACGGACCTAACTATGGCTACACCTTC. This gives the protein CASSPGHGPNYGYTF. The chain carries TRBV18 and TRBJ1-2; D unclear. CDR1 and CDR2 (germline): KGHSH, LQKENI. V lost 2 bases and J lost 0, with 10 bases in between. The CDR3 is made up of 15 amino acids.

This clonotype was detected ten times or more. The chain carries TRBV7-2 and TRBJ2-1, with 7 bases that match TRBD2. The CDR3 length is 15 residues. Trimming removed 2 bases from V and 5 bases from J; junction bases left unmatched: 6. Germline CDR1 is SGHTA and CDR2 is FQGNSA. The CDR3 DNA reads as TGTGCCAGCAGCTTAAGGCTAGCGGTTAACAATGAGCAGTTCTTC. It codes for CASSLRLAVNNEQFF. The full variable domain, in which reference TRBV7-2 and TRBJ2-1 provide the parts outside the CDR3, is GAGVSQSPSNKVTEKGKDVELRCDPISGHTALYWYRQSLGQGLEFLIYFQGNSAPDKSGLPSDRFSAERTGGSVSTLTIQRTQQEDSAVYLCASSLRLAVNNEQFFGPGTRLTVL.

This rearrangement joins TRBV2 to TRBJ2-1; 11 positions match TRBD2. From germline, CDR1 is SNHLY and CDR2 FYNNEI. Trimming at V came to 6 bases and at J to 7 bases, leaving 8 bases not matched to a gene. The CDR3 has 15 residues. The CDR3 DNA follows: TGTGCCAGCAGCGCGGGACTAGCGGTTTGGAATGAGCAGTTCTTC. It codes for CASSAGLAVWNEQFF.

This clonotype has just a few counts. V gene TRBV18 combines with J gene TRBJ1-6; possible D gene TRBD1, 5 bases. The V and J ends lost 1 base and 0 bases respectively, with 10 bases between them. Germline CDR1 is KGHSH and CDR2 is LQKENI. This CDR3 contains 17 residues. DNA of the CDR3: TGTGCCAGCTCACCACTAGGGACTAGCTCCTATAATTCACCCCTCCACTTT. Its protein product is CASSPLGTSSYNSPLHF.

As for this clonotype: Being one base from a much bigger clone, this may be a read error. The DNA for the CDR3 is TGTGCCAGTAGTGCCCACAGGGGTGGGACCTACGAGCAGTACTTC. Its protein is CASSAHRGGTYEQYF. The chain uses TRBV19 and TRBJ2-7; 7 positions agree with TRBD1. CDR1 and CDR2 from the germline V gene are LNHDA and SQIVND (reference sequence). The trim removed 5 bases at V and 2 bases at J, leaving 9 bases unmatched. The length of the CDR3 is 15 residues.

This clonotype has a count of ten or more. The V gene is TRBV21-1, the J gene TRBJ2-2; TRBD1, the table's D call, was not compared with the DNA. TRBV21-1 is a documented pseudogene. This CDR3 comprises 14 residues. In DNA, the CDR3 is TGTGCCAGCAGCAAGACAGGGAACACCGGGGAGCTGTTTTTT. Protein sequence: CASSKTGNTGELFF.

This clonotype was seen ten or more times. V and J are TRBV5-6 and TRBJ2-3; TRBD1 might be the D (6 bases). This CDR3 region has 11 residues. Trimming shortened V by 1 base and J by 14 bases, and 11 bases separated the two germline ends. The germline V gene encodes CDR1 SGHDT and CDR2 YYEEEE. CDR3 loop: CASSLRRQAYF. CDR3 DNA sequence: TGTGCCAGCAGCTTGCGGAGACAGGCGTATTTT. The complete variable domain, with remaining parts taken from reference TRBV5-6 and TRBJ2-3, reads DAGVTQSPTHLIKTRGQQVTLRCSPKSGHDTVSWYQQALGQGPQFIFQYYEEEERQRGNFPDRFSGHQFPNYSSELNVNALLLGDSALYLCASSLRRQAYFGPGTRLTVL.

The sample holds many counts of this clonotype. The CDR3 DNA follows: TGCGCCAGCAGTGATGGGAACCCAAACTCCTACAATGAGCAGTTCTTC. This sequence encodes CASSDGNPNSYNEQFF. This chain links TRBV10-1 with TRBJ2-1; no clear D. The germline CDR1 and CDR2 sequences are WNHNN and SYGVQD (reference sequence). Trimming removed 3 bases from V and 0 bases from J, with 12 bases in between. This CDR3 has 16 amino acids.

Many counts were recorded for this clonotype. The CDR3 bases are TGTGCCAGCAGTTTAGGGGGGGCCCCTTACAATGAGCAGTTCTTC. Amino acid sequence: CASSLGGAPYNEQFF. The rearrangement uses TRBV27 and TRBJ2-1, with a weak D call TRBD2 (7 bases). V lost 2 bases and J lost 4, with 12 bases in between. Per the germline V gene, CDR1 is MNHEY and CDR2 is SMNVEV (reference sequence). The CDR3 spans 15 residues.

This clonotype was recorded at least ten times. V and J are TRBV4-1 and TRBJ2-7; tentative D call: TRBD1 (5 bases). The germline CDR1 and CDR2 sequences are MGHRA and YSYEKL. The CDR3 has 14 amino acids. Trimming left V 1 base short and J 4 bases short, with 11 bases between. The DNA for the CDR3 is TGCGCCAGCAGCCAAGCCCAGGGAAGATACGAGCAGTACTTC. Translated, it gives CASSQAQGRYEQYF.

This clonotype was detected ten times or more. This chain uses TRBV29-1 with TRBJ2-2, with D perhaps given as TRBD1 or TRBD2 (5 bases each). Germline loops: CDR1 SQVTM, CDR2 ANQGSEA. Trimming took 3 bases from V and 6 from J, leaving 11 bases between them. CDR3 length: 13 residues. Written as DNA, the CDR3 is TGCAGCGTTGAGAGGGGTTCCCCCGGGGAGCTGTTTTTT. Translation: CSVERGSPGELFF.

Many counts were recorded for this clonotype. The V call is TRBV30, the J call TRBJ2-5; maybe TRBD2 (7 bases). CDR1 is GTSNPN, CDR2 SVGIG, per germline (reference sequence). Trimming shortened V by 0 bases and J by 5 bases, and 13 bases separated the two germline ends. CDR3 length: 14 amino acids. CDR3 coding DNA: TGTGCCTGGAGTGTAGGGGGGGCCATCGAGACCCAGTACTTC. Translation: CAWSVGGAIETQYF.

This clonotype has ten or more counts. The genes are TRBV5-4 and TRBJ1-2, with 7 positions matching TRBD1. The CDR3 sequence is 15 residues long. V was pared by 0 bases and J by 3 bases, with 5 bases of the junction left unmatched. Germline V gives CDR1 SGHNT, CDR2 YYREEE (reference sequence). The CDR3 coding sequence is TGTGCCAGCAGCTTGGGTGCGGGACAGTACTATGGCTACACCTTC. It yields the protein CASSLGAGQYYGYTF.

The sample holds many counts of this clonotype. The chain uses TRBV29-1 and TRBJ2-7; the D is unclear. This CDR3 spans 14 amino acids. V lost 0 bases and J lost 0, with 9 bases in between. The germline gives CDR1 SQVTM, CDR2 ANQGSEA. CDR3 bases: TGCAGCGTTGAAGACAGCCCATCCTCCTACGAGCAGTACTTC. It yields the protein CSVEDSPSSYEQYF.

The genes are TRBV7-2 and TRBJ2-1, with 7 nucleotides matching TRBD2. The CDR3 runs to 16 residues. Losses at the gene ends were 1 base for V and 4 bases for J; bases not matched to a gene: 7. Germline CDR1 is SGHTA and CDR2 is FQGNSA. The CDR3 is CASSLVSLAAYNEQFF. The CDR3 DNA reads TGTGCCAGCAGCTTAGTGTCCCTAGCGGCTTACAATGAGCAGTTCTTC.

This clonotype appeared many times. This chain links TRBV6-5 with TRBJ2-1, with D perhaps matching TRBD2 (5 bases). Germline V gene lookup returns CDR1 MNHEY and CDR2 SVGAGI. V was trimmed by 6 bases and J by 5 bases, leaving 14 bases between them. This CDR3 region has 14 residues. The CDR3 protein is CASSAWSGHNEQFF. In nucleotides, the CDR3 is TGTGCCAGCAGCGCCTGGAGCGGCCACAATGAGCAGTTCTTC.